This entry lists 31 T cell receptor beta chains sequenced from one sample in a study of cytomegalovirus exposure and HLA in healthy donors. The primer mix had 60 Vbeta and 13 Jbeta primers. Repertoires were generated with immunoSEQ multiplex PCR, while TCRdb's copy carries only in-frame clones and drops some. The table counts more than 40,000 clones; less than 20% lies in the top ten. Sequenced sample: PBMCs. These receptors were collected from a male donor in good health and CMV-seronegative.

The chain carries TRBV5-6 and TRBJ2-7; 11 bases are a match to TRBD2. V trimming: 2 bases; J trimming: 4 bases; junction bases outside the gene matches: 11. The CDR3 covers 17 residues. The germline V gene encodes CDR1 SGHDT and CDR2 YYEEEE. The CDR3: CASSFRTSGLSRYEQYF. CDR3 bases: TGTGCCAGCAGCTTTCGGACTAGCGGGCTCTCTCGGTACGAGCAGTACTTC.

CDR3 region: CASRAGTGGTDTQYF. CDR3 DNA: TGTGCCAGCAGGGCCGGGACAGGTGGCACAGATACGCAGTATTTT. The chain joins TRBV9 to TRBJ2-3, with 8 bases aligning to TRBD1. Germline assignment: CDR1 SGDLS and CDR2 YYNGEE. The V segment lost 5 bases and the J segment 1 base; nucleotides outside the gene matches: 6. CDR3 length: 15 amino acids.

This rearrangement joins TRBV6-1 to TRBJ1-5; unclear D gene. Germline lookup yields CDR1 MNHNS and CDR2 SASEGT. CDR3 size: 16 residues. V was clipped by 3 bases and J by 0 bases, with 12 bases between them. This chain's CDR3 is CASSDWTYNSNQPQHF. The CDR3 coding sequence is TGTGCCAGCAGTGACTGGACTTACAATAGCAATCAGCCCCAGCATTTT.

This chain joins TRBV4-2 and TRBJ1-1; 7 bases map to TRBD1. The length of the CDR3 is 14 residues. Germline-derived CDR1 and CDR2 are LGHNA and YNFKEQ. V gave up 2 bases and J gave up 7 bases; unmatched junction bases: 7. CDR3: CASSQSTDRDEAFF. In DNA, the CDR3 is TGTGCCAGCAGCCAATCCACTGACAGGGATGAAGCTTTCTTT.

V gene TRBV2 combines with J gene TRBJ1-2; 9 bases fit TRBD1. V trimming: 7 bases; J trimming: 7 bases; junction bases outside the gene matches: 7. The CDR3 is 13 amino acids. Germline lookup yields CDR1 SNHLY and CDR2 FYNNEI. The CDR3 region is CASTSGQGFGYTF. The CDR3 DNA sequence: TGTGCCAGCACTTCGGGACAGGGCTTTGGCTACACCTTC.

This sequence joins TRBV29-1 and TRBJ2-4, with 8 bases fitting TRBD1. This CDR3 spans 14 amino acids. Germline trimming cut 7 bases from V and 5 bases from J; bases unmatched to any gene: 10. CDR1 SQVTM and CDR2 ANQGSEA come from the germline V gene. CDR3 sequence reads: CSAHKPGQENIQYF. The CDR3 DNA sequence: TGCAGCGCCCACAAACCGGGACAGGAAAACATTCAGTACTTC.

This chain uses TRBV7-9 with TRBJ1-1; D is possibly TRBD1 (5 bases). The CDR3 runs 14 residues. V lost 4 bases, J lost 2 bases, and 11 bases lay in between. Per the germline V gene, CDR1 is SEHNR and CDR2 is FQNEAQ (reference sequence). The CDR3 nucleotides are TGTGCCAGCAGCTATTCAGGGACTAACACTGAAGCTTTCTTT. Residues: CASSYSGTNTEAFF.

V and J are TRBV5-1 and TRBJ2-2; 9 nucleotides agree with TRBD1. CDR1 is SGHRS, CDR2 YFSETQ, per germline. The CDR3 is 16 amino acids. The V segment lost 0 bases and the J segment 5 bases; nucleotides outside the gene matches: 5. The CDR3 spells CASSLEGTGSTGELFF. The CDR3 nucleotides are TGCGCCAGCAGCTTGGAAGGGACAGGGAGTACCGGGGAGCTGTTTTTT.

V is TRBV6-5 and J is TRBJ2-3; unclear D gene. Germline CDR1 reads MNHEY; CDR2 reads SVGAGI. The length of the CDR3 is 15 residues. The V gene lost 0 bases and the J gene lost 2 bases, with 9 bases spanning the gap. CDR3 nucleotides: TGTGCCAGCAGTTACTCACCGGGTTACACAGATACGCAGTATTTT. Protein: CASSYSPGYTDTQYF.

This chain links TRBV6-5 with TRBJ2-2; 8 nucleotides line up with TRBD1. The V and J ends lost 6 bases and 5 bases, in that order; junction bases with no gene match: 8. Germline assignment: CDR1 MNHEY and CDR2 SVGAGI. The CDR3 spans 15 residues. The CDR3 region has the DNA TGTGCCAGCAGCCTTTGGACAGGGAAGACCGGGGAGCTGTTTTTT. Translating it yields CASSLWTGKTGELFF.

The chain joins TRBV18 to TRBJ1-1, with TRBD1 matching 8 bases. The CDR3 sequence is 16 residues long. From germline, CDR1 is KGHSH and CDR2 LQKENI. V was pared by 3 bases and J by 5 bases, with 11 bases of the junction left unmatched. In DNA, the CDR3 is TGTGCCAGCTCACCCCGTGGCGGGACAGGTTCGACTGAAGCTTTCTTT. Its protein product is CASSPRGGTGSTEAFF.

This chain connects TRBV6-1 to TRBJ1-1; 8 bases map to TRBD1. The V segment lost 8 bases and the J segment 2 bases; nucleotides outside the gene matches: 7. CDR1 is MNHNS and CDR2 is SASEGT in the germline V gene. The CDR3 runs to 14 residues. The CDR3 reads CASGVRGPNTEAFF. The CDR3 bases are TGTGCCAGCGGGGTCAGGGGGCCAAACACTGAAGCTTTCTTT.

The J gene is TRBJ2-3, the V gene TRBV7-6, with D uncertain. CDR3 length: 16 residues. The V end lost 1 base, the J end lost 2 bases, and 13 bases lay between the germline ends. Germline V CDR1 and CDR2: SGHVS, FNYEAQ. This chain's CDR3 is CASSLVGRLVTDTQYF. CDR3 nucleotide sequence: TGTGCCAGCAGCTTAGTTGGCAGGCTCGTCACAGATACGCAGTATTTT.

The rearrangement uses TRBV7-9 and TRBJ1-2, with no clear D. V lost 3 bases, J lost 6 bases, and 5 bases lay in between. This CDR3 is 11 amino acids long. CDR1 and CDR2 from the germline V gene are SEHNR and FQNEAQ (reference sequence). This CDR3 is CASSFDNGYTF. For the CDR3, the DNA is TGTGCCAGCAGCTTTGACAATGGCTACACCTTC.

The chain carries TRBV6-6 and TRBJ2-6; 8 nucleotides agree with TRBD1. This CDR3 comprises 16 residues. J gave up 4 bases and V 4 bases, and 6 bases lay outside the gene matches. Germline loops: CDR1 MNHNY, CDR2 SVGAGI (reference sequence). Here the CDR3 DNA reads TGTGCCAGCAGTTTGACAGGGGACTCCGGGGCCAACGTCCTGACTTTC. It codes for CASSLTGDSGANVLTF.

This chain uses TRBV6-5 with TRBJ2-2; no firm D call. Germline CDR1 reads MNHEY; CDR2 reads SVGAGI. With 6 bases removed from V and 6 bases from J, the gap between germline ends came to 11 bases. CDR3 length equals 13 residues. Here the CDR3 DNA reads TGTGCCAGCAGGACTGCCTTCGCCGGGGAGCTGTTTTTT. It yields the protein CASRTAFAGELFF.

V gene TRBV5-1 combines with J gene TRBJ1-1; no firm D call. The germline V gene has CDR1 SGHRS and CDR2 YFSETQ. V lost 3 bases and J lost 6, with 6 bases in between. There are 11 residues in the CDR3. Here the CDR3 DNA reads TGCGCCAGCAGCTCCGGGGCTGAAGCTTTCTTT. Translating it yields CASSSGAEAFF.

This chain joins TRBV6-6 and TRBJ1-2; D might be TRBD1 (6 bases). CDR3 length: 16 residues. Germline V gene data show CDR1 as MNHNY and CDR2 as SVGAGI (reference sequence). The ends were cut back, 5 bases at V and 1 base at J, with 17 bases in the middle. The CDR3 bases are TGTGCCAGCAGTGCTATAATTGGACAGAGTAACTATGGCTACACCTTC. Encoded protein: CASSAIIGQSNYGYTF.

CDR3 sequence: CASSDSQGADTQYF. As DNA, the CDR3 is TGTGCCAGCAGTGACTCGCAGGGTGCAGATACGCAGTATTTT. The rearrangement links TRBV6-4 to TRBJ2-3, with D perhaps matching TRBD1 (5 bases). Trimming shortened V by 0 bases and J by 4 bases, and 8 bases separated the two germline ends. Per germline, CDR1 MRHNA and CDR2 SNTAGT. This CDR3 spans 14 amino acids.

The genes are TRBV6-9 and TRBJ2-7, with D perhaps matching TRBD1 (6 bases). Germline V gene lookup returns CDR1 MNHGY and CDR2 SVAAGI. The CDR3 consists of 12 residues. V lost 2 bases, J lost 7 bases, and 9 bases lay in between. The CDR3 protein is CASSYGDTEQYF. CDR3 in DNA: TGTGCCAGCAGTTATGGGGACACGGAGCAGTACTTC.

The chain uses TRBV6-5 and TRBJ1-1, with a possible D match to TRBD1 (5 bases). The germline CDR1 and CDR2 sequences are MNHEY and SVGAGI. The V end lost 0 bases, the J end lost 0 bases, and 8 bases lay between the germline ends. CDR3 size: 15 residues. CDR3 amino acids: CASSYSGGLNTEAFF. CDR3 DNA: TGTGCCAGCAGTTACTCGGGGGGTTTGAACACTGAAGCTTTCTTT.

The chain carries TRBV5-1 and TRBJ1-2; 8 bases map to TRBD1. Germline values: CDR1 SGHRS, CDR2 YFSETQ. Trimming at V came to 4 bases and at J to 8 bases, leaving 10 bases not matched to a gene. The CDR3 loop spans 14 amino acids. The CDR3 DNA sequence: TGCGCCAGCAGCCCTACGGACAGGGTGGAGGGCTACACCTTC. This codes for CASSPTDRVEGYTF.

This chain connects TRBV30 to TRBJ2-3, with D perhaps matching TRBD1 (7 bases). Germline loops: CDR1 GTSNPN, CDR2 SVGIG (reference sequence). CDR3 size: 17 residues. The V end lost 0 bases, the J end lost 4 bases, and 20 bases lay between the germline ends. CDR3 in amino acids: CAWSVLLSQGGPDTQYF. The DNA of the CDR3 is TGTGCCTGGAGTGTTTTGTTAAGTCAGGGGGGTCCAGATACGCAGTATTTT.

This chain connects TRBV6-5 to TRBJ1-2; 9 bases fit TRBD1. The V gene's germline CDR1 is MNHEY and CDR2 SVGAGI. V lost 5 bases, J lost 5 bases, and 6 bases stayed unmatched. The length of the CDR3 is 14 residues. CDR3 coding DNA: TGTGCCAGCAGTACACCGGGACAGGGATATGGCTACACCTTC. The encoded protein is CASSTPGQGYGYTF.

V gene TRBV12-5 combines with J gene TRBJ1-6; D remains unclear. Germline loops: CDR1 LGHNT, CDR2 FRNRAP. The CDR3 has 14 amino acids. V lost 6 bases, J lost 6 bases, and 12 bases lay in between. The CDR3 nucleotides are TGTGCTAGTGGACCTGACAAAGTTAATTCACCCCTCCACTTT. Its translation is CASGPDKVNSPLHF.

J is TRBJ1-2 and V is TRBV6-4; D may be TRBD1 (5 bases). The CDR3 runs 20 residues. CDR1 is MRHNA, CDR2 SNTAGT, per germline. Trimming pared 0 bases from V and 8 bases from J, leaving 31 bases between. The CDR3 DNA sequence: TGTGCCAGCAGTGACTCGATGAAACCGGGACTCGACACTCTTCCATGGGGCTACACCTTC. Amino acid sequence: CASSDSMKPGLDTLPWGYTF.

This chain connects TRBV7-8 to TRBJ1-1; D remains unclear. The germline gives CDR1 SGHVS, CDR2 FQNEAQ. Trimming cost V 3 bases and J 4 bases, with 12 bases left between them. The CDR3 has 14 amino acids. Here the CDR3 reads CASSFGRRGTEAFF. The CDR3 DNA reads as TGTGCCAGCAGCTTTGGGCGCCGGGGCACTGAAGCTTTCTTT.

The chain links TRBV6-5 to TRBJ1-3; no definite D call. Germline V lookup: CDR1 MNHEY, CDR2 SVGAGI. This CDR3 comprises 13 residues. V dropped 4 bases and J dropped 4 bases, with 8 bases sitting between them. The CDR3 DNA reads TGTGCCAGCAGTTTAACAGTAGGAAACACCATATATTTT. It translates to CASSLTVGNTIYF.

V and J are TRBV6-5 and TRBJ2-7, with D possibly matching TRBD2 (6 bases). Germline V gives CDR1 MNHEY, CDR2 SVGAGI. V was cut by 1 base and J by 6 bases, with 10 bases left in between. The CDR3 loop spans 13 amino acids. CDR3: CASSYWTNGEQYF. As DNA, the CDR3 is TGTGCCAGCAGTTACTGGACTAACGGCGAGCAGTACTTC.

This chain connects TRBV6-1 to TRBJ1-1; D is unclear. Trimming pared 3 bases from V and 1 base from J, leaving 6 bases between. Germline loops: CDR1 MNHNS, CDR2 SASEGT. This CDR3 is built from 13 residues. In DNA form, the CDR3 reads TGTGCCAGCAGTGATACAGCGAACACTGAAGCTTTCTTT. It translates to CASSDTANTEAFF.

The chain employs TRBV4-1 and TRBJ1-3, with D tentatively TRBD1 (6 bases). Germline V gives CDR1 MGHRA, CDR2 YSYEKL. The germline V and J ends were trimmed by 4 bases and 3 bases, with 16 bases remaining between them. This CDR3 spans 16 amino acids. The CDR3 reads CASSPRSQGNGNTIYF. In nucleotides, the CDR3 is TGCGCCAGCAGCCCTCGATCACAGGGCAATGGAAACACCATATATTTT.